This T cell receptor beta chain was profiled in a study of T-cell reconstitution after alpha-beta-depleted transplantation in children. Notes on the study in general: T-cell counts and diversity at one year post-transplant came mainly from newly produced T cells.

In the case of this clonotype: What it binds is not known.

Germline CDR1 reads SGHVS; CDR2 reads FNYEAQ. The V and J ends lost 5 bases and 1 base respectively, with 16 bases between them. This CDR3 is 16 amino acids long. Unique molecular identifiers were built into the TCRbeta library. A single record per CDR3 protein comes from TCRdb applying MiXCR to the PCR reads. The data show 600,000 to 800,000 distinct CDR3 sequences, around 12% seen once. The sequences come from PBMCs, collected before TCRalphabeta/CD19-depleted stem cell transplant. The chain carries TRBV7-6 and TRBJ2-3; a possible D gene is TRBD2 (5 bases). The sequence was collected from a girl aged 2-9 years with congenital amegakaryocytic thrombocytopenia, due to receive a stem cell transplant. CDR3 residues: CASSNRWELGTDTQYF. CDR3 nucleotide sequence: TGTGCCAGCAGCAACCGGTGGGAGCTGGGCACAGATACGCAGTATTTT.